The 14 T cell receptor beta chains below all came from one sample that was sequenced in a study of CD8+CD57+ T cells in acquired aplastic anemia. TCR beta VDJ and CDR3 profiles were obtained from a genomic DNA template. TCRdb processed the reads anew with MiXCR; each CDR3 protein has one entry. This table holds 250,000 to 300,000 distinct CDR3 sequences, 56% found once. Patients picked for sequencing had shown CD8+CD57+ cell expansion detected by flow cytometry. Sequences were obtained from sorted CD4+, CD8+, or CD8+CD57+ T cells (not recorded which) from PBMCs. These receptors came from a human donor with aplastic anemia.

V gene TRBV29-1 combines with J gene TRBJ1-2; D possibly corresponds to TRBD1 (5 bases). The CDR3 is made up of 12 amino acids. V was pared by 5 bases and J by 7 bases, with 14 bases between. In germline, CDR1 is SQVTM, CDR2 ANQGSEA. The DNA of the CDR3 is TGCAGCGTTTCGCAGGGAGGAGGTGGCTACACCTTC. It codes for CSVSQGGGGYTF.

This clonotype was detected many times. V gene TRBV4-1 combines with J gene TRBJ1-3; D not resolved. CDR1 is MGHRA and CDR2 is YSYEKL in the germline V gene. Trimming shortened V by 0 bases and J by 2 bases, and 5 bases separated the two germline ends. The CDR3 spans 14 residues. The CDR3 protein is CASSQELTGNTIYF. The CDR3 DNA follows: TGCGCCAGCAGCCAAGAACTAACTGGAAACACCATATATTTT.

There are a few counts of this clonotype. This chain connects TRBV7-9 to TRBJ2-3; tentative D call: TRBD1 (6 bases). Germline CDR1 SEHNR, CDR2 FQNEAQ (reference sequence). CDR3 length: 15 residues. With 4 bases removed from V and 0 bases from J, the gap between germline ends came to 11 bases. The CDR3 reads CASSYGQSSTDTQYF. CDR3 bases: TGTGCCAGCAGCTATGGACAGTCTAGCACAGATACGCAGTATTTT.

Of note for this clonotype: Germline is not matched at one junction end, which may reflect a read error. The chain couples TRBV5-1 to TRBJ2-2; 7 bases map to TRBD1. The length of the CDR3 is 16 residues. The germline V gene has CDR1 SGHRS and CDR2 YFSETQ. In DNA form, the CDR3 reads TGTGCCAGCAGCATGAAAGGGGGCTCTAACACCAGGGAGCTGTTTTTT. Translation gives CASSMKGGSNTRELFF.

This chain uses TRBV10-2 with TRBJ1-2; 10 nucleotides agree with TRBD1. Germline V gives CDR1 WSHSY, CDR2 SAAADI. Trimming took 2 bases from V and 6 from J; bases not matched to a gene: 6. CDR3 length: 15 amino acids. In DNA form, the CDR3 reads TGCGCCAGCAGTGAGGGACAGGGGGTAAGGAATGGCTACACCTTC. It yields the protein CASSEGQGVRNGYTF.

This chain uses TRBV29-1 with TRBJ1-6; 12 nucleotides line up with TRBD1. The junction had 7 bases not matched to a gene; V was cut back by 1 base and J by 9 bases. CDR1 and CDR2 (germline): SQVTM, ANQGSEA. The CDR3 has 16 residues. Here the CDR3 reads CSVEVGTGGLGSPLHF. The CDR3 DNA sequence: TGCAGCGTTGAAGTCGGGACAGGGGGCTTGGGTTCACCCCTCCACTTT.

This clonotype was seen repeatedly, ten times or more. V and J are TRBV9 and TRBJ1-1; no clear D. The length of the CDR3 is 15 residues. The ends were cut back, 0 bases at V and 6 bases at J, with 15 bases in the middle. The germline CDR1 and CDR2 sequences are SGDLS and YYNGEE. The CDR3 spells CASSVGVGGHAEAFF. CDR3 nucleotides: TGTGCCAGCAGCGTAGGGGTAGGAGGGCACGCTGAAGCTTTCTTT.

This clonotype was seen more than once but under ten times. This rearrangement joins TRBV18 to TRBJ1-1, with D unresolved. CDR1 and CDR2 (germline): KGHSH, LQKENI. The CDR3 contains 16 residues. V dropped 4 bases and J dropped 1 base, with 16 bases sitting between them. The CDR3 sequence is CASSLRRLSANTEAFF. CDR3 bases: TGTGCCAGCTCACTCCGGAGGTTATCCGCGAACACTGAAGCTTTCTTT.

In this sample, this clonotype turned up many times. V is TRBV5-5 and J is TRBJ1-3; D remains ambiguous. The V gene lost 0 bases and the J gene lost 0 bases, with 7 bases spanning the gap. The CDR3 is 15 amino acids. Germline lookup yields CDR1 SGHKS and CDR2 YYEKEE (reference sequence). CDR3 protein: CASSLDGNSGNTIYF. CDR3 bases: TGTGCCAGCAGCTTGGATGGCAACTCTGGAAACACCATATATTTT.

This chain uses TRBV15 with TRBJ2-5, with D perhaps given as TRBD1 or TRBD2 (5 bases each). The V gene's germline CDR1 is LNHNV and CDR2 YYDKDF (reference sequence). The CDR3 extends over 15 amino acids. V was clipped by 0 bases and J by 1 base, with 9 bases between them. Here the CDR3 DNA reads TGTGCCACCAGCAGAGATATGGGGACCCAAGAGACCCAGTACTTC. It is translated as CATSRDMGTQETQYF.

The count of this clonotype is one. The CDR3 DNA reads as TGCAGTGCTAGAGAAGGGGGATACGGGGAGCTGTTTTTT. It encodes CSAREGGYGELFF. V usage is TRBV20-1 and J usage is TRBJ2-2, with D maybe TRBD1 (6 bases). V was clipped by 0 bases and J by 7 bases, with 9 bases between them. The length of the CDR3 is 13 residues. Germline V gene sequence: CDR1 DFQATT, CDR2 SNEGSKA (reference sequence).

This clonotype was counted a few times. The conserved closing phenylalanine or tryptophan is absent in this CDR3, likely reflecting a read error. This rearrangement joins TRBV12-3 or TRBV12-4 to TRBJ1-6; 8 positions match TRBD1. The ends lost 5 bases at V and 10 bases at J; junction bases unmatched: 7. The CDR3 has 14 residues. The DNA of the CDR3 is TGTGCCAGCAGTAGGACAGGGACCGACTCACCCCTCCACCTT. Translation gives CASSRTGTDSPLHL.

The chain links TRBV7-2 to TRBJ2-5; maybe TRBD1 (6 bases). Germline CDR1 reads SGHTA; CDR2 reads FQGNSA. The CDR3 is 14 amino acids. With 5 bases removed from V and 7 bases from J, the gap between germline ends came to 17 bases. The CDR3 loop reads CASSPNRDTGTQYF. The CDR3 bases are TGTGCCAGCAGCCCGAATCGGGACACGGGGACCCAGTACTTC.

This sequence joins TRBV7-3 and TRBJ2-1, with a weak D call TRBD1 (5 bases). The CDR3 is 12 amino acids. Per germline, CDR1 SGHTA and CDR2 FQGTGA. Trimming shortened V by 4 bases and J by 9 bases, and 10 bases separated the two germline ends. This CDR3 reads CASSSQGLEQFF. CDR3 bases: TGTGCCAGCAGCTCTCAGGGTCTTGAGCAGTTCTTC.